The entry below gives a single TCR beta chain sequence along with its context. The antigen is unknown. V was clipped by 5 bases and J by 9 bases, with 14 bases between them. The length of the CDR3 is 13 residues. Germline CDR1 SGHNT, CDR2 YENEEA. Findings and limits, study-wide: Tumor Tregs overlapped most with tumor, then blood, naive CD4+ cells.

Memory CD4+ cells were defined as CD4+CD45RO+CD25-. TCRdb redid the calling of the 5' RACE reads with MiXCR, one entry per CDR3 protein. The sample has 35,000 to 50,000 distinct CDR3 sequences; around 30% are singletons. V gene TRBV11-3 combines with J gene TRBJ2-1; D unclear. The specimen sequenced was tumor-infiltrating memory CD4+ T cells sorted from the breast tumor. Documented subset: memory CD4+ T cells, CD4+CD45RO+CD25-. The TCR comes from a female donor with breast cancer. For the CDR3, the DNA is TGTGCCAGCAGCCCCAGGCCCGAGAGTGAGCAGTTCTTC. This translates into CASSPRPESEQFF.